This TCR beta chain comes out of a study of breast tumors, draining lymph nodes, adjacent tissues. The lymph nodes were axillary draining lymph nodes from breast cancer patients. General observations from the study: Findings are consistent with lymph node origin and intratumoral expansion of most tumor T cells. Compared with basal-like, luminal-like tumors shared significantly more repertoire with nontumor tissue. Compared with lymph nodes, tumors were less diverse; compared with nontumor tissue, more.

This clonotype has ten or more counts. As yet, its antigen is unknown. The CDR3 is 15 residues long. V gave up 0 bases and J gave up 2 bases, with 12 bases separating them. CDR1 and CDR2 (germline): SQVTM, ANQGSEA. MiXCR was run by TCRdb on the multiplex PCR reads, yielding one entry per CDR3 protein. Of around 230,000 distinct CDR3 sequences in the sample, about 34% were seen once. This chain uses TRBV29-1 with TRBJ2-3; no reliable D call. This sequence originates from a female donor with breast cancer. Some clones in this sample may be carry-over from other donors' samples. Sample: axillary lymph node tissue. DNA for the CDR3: TGCAGCGTTGAAGATCCTCTCCGGACCACAGATACGCAGTATTTT. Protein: CSVEDPLRTTDTQYF.